This TCR beta chain was identified in a study of cytotoxic CD8 clonotypes in ibrutinib-treated CLL. V dropped 4 bases and J dropped 4; count of bases not matched to a gene: 6. Looked up from germline, CDR1 is MRHNA and CDR2 is SNTAGT. This CDR3 spans 16 amino acids. Depth targeted 1 in 200,000 to 1 in 1 million T cells, averaging about 9.2x coverage per clonotype. Some clones are missing from TCRdb's copy, which holds only in-frame ones; the method was immunoSEQ multiplex PCR. Found here are 110,000 to 150,000 clones, about 80% of them singletons; the top ten hold roughly 4.7%. The gene calls are TRBV6-4 and TRBJ2-1, with 11 bases matching TRBD2. The sequenced sample was PBMCs, obtained after 24 months of ibrutinib treatment. The clonotype was recovered from a human donor with chronic lymphocytic leukemia. CDR3 nucleotides: TGTGCCAGCAGTGGGGAGGGGACTAGCGGATACAATGAGCAGTTCTTC. It is translated as CASSGEGTSGYNEQFF.